These 19 T cell receptor beta chains were sequenced from one sample in a study of blood T cell repertoires in COVID-19. Profiling relied on immunoSEQ multiplex PCR, and the TCRdb table lists in-frame clones only, not all of them. The table lists 300,000 to 450,000 clones, approximately 88% of them singletons. What was sequenced was peripheral blood. All receptors come from a woman aged 25 to 39 with COVID-19, enrolled during active disease.

The chain uses TRBV6-2 or TRBV6-3 and TRBJ2-7, with 12 bases identical to TRBD2. The CDR3 spans 16 residues. Germline CDR1 and CDR2: MNHEY and SVGEGT. V shed 6 bases, J shed 1 base, and the junction held 7 bases outside the gene matches. CDR3 region: CASSPTTSGSSYEQYV. The CDR3 DNA reads TGTGCCAGCAGCCCAACGACTAGCGGGAGTTCCTACGAGCAGTACGTC.

CDR3 loop: CASSQEGGRVQGAQHF. The CDR3 DNA follows: TGTGCCAGCAGCCAGGAAGGGGGGAGGGTTCAAGGAGCCCAGCATTTT. The chain uses TRBV4-2 and TRBJ1-5; weak D call: TRBD1 (6 bases). With 3 bases removed from V and 11 bases from J, the gap between germline ends came to 23 bases. CDR1 LGHNA and CDR2 YNFKEQ come from the germline V gene. CDR3 length: 16 residues.

The chain couples TRBV28 to TRBJ2-3, with 9 bases aligning to TRBD2. The V gene end was trimmed by 4 bases and the J gene end by 5 bases; junction bases not matched to a gene: 16. Germline loops: CDR1 MDHEN, CDR2 SYDVKM. This CDR3 region has 18 residues. The CDR3 loop reads CASSSGSGRSSQGDTQYF. The CDR3 DNA reads TGTGCCAGCAGTTCGGGTAGCGGGAGAAGTTCACAGGGAGATACGCAGTATTTT.

The chain couples TRBV19 to TRBJ2-1; 11 bases match TRBD2. This CDR3 spans 16 amino acids. CDR1 LNHDA and CDR2 SQIVND come from the germline V gene (reference sequence). The ends lost 0 bases at V and 4 bases at J; junction bases unmatched: 2. CDR3 sequence: CASSIDGTSGYNEQFF. The CDR3 bases are TGTGCCAGTAGTATAGATGGGACTAGCGGATACAATGAGCAGTTCTTC.

The chain uses TRBV4-2 and TRBJ2-7; the D gene is possibly TRBD2 (6 bases). Germline CDR1 LGHNA, CDR2 YNFKEQ. V lost 0 bases and J lost 4, with 10 bases in between. The CDR3 covers 14 residues. CDR3 DNA sequence: TGTGCCAGCAGCCAAGAGGGAGGTGATTACGAGCAGTACTTC. Amino acids: CASSQEGGDYEQYF.

V and J are TRBV6-5 and TRBJ2-3, with D unresolved. Per germline, CDR1 MNHEY and CDR2 SVGAGI. Between the trimmed V and J ends, which lost 0 bases and 0 bases, there was a span of 4 bases. This CDR3 region has 14 residues. This chain's CDR3 is CASSYSRSTDTQYF. CDR3 nucleotides: TGTGCCAGCAGTTACTCGCGGAGCACAGATACGCAGTATTTT.

This sequence joins TRBV6-5 and TRBJ2-1; 11 nucleotides agree with TRBD2. Germline lookup yields CDR1 MNHEY and CDR2 SVGAGI. The CDR3 has 15 residues. With 6 bases clipped from V and 3 bases from J, the junction kept 4 bases outside the gene matches. CDR3 bases: TGTGCCAGCAGACGAGGGACTAGCGGCTACAATGAGCAGTTCTTC. Its translation: CASRRGTSGYNEQFF.

The chain employs TRBV5-1 and TRBJ2-5, with 8 nucleotides matching TRBD1. Per germline, CDR1 SGHRS and CDR2 YFSETQ. The CDR3 totals 12 residues. Trimming took 9 bases from V and 1 from J; bases not matched to a gene: 2. The CDR3 is CATGTGQETQYF. DNA for the CDR3: TGCGCCACCGGGACAGGCCAAGAGACCCAGTACTTC. The whole variable domain, filled in from reference TRBV5-1 and TRBJ2-5, reads KAGVTQTPRYLIKTRGQQVTLSCSPISGHRSVSWYQQTPGQGLQFLFEYFSETQRNKGNFPGRFSGRQFSNSRSEMNVSTLELGDSALYLCATGTGQETQYFGPGTRLLVL.

The chain carries TRBV5-1 and TRBJ1-1; D call uncertain. Germline lookup yields CDR1 SGHRS and CDR2 YFSETQ. This CDR3 is built from 16 residues. V lost 3 bases and J lost 9, with 24 bases in between. CDR3 protein: CASSSIPPGGPRQAFF. CDR3 DNA: TGCGCCAGCAGCTCAATACCGCCGGGCGGGCCCCGCCAAGCTTTCTTT.

This chain links TRBV5-6 with TRBJ1-1, with unresolved D. Trimming stripped 4 bases from V and 0 bases from J, with 19 bases between. The CDR3 is 17 amino acids. CDR1 is SGHDT, CDR2 YYEEEE, per germline. CDR3 protein: CASSLLRAGSLNTEAFF. The CDR3 nucleotides are TGTGCCAGCAGCCTCTTGCGGGCAGGTTCCTTGAACACTGAAGCTTTCTTT.

This rearrangement joins TRBV19 to TRBJ1-5; 11 nucleotides agree with TRBD1. V dropped 4 bases and J dropped 7; count of bases not matched to a gene: 12. The germline gives CDR1 LNHDA, CDR2 SQIVND (reference sequence). The CDR3 consists of 17 residues. The CDR3 DNA reads as TGTGCCAGTAGTAACCGGGACAGGGGGTCCGCGATCCAGCCCCAGCATTTT. This codes for CASSNRDRGSAIQPQHF.

CDR3 coding DNA: TGTGCCATCAGCGCCGCCCCCCTGCGGACCGCTCCGGGACAGGGTGACAATGAGCAGTTCTTC. Encoded protein: CAISAAPLRTAPGQGDNEQFF. The gene calls are TRBV10-3 and TRBJ2-1; 9 bases line up with TRBD1. Germline V lookup: CDR1 ENHRY, CDR2 SYGVKD. CDR3 size: 21 residues. J gave up 5 bases and V 6 bases, and 26 bases lay outside the gene matches.

The chain links TRBV19 to TRBJ2-5; D is unresolved. CDR3 length: 14 amino acids. Per germline, CDR1 LNHDA and CDR2 SQIVND (reference sequence). With 0 bases removed from V and 4 bases from J, the gap between germline ends came to 9 bases. CDR3 residues: CASSIDVHSETQYF. CDR3 coding DNA: TGTGCCAGTAGTATAGATGTACATTCAGAGACCCAGTACTTC.

The CDR3: CASSQDGQGLHV. Written as DNA, the CDR3 is TGCGCCAGCAGCCAAGATGGACAGGGTCTTCACGTC. J is TRBJ2-7 and V is TRBV4-1, with 8 bases aligning to TRBD1. There are 12 residues in the CDR3. The germline V gene encodes CDR1 MGHRA and CDR2 YSYEKL.

V and J are TRBV11-1 and TRBJ2-3, with 11 bases lining up with TRBD2. Unmatched junction bases numbered 9, after V lost 5 bases and J lost 8 bases. The CDR3 has 15 amino acids. CDR1 is SGHAT, CDR2 FQDESV, per germline (reference sequence). CDR3 amino acids: CASSQTSGAWGTQYF. The CDR3 DNA reads TGTGCCAGCAGCCAGACTAGCGGGGCTTGGGGTACGCAGTATTTT.

V usage is TRBV10-3 and J usage is TRBJ2-3; 8 bases are a match to TRBD2. In germline, CDR1 is ENHRY, CDR2 SYGVKD. This CDR3 comprises 14 residues. The trim removed 10 bases at V and 6 bases at J, leaving 12 bases unmatched. The CDR3 DNA sequence: TGTGCCACTACCCATCGGGGGGGGGACGATACGCAGTATTTT. Protein: CATTHRGGDDTQYF.

The chain is built from TRBV19 and TRBJ2-2; unclear D gene. This CDR3 is built from 11 residues. Per germline, CDR1 LNHDA and CDR2 SQIVND (reference sequence). V was cut by 4 bases and J by 6 bases, with 3 bases left in between. CDR3: CASSRAGELFF. The CDR3 DNA reads as TGTGCCAGTAGTAGAGCCGGGGAGCTGTTTTTT.

CDR3 coding DNA: TGTGCCAGCAGTTACGGGGGGGCCCACACAGATACGCAGTATTTT. It specifies CASSYGGAHTDTQYF. The chain recombines TRBV6-5 with TRBJ2-3; maybe TRBD2 (7 bases). CDR1 and CDR2 (germline): MNHEY, SVGAGI. This CDR3 has 15 residues. Trimming cost V 2 bases and J 2 bases, with 11 bases left between them.

This chain links TRBV11-3 with TRBJ2-3; unclear D gene. Trimming pared 1 base from V and 13 bases from J, leaving 9 bases between. Per the germline V gene, CDR1 is SGHNT and CDR2 is YENEEA. The CDR3 has 11 residues. This CDR3 reads CASSLGPVEYF. DNA of the CDR3: TGTGCCAGCAGCTTAGGGCCCGTGGAGTATTTT.